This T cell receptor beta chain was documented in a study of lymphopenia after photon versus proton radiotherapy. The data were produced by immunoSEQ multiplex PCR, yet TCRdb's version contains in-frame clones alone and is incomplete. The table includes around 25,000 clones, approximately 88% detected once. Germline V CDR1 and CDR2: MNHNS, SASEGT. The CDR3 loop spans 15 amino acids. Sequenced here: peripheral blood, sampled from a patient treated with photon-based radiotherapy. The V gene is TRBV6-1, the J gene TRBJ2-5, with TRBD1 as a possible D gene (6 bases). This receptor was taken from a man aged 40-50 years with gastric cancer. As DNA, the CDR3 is TGTGCTACGAGGGGGTTGGGGACCCTCCAAGAGACCCAGTACTTC. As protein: CATRGLGTLQETQYF.